Sequencing of this TCR beta chain was carried out in a study of shared clonotypes between healthy human individuals. Findings of the study overall: The four-donor shared clonotypes exceeded non-shared clonotypes in generation probability, with non-shared ones scoring lower.

This table comes from immunoSEQ multiplex PCR, and its TCRdb copy is limited to in-frame clones, with some not included. This sample has about 1.1 million clones, with around 78% found just once. In the case of this clone: As yet, its antigen is unknown.

This CDR3 region has 16 residues. V lost 1 base, J lost 0 bases, and 13 bases lay in between. From germline, CDR1 is SGHAT and CDR2 FQDESV (reference sequence). The receptor comes from a man between 18 and 29 years old in good health. Some clones in this sample may be carry-over from other donors' samples. Sequences were obtained from memory CD4+ T cells from PBMCs. Stated subset: CD45RA-negative fraction. The J gene is TRBJ2-7, the V gene TRBV11-1; weak D call: TRBD1 (6 bases). DNA for the CDR3: TGTGCCAGCAGCTTAGAAGTCGGACAGCTCTCCTACGAGCAGTACTTC. It specifies CASSLEVGQLSYEQYF.